In this sample, the clone carrying this TCR beta chain turned up once. Its antigen remains unidentified. Unrecorded immune exposures were likely, despite nominal health at sampling. PCR primers comprised 60 Vbeta and 13 Jbeta primers. Some clones are missing from TCRdb's copy, which holds only in-frame ones; the method was immunoSEQ multiplex PCR. The sample holds over 100,000 clones, around three quarters seen once. These data are taken from a study of cytomegalovirus exposure and HLA in healthy donors. Study-wide findings and caveats: Trimming of TCR beta V- and J-genes showed a link, identified in a later analysis, to a missense DCLRE1C variant.

This receptor was obtained from a woman younger than 45 in good health and CMV-seronegative. What was sequenced was PBMCs.

CDR3 region: CATARSGGDYGYTF. The CDR3 DNA follows: TGTGCCACCGCAAGGTCGGGGGGAGACTATGGCTACACCTTC. This rearrangement joins TRBV15 to TRBJ1-2, with a weak D call TRBD1 (5 bases). Trimming left V 8 bases short and J 3 bases short, with 16 bases between. CDR3 length equals 14 residues. The germline CDR1 and CDR2 sequences are LNHNV and YYDKDF (reference sequence).